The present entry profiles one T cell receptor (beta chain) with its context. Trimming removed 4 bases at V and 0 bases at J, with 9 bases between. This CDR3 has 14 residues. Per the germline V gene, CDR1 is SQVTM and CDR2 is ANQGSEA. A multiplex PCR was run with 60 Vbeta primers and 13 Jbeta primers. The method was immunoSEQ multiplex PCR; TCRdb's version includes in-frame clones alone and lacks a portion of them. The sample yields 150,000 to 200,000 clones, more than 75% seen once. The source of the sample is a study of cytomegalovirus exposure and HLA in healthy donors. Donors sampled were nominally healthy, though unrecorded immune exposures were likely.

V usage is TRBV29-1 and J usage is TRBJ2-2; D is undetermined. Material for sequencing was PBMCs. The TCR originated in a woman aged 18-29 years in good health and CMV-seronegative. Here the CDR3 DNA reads TGCAGCGTTGGCCAACGGGCGAACACCGGGGAGCTGTTTTTT. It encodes CSVGQRANTGELFF.